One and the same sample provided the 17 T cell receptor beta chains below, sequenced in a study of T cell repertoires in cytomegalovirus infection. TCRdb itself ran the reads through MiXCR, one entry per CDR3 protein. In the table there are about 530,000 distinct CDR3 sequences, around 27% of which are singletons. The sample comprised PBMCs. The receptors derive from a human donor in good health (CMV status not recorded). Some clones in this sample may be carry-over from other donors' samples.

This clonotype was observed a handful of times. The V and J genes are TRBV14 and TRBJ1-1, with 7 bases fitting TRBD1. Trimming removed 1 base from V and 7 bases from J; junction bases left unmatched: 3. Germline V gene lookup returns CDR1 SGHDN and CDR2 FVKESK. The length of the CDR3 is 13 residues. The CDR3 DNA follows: TGTGCCAGCAGCCAAGGACAGGGAATTGAAGCTTTCTTT. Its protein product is CASSQGQGIEAFF.

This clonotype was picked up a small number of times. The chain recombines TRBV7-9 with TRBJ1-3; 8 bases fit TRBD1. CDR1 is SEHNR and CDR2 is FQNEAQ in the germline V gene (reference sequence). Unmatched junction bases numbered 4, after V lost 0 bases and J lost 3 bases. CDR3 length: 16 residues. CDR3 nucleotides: TGTGCCAGCAGCTTAGCCCAGGGGGCTGATGGAAACACCATATATTTT. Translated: CASSLAQGADGNTIYF.

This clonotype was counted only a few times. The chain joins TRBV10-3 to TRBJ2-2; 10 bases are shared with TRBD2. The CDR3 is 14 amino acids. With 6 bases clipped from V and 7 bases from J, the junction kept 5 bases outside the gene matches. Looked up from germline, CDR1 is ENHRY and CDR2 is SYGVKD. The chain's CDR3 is CAIRPSGSHGELFF. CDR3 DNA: TGTGCCATCAGACCTAGCGGGAGCCACGGGGAGCTGTTTTTT.

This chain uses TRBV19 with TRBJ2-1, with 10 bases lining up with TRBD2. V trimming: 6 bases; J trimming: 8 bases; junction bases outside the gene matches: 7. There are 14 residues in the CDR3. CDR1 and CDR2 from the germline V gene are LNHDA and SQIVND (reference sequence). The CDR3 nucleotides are TGTGCCAGTAGAAGTAGCGGGAGGATCTATGAGCAGTTCTTC. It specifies CASRSSGRIYEQFF.

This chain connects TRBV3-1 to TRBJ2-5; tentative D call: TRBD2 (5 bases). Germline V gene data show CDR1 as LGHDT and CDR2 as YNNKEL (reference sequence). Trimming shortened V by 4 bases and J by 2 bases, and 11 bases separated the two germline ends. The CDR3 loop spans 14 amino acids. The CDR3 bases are TGTGCCAGCAGCCGGGTCGGAGGACAAGAGACCCAGTACTTC. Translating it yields CASSRVGGQETQYF.

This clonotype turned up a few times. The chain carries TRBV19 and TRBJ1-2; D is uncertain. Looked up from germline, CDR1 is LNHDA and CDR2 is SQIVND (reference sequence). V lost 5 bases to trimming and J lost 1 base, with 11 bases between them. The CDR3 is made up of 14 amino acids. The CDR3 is CASSRQEINYGYTF. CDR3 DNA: TGTGCCAGTAGTCGACAAGAAATTAACTATGGCTACACCTTC.

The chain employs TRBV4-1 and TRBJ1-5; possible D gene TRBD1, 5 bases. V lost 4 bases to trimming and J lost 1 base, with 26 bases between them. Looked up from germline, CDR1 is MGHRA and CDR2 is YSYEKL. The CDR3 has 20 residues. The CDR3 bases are TGCGCCAGCAGCCGACGGAGCCGGAGGAGGGGCAGTGGGAGCAATCAGCCCCAGCATTTT. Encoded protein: CASSRRSRRRGSGSNQPQHF.

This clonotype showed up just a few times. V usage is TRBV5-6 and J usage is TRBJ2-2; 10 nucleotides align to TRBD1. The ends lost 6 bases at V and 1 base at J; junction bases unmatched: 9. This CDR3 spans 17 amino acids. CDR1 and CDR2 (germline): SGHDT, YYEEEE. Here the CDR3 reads CASNFDRDRGNTGELFF. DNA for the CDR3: TGTGCCAGCAACTTCGACCGGGACAGGGGGAACACCGGGGAGCTGTTTTTT. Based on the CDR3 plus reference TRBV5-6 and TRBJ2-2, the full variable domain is DAGVTQSPTHLIKTRGQQVTLRCSPKSGHDTVSWYQQALGQGPQFIFQYYEEEERQRGNFPDRFSGHQFPNYSSELNVNALLLGDSALYLCASNFDRDRGNTGELFFGEGSRLTVL.

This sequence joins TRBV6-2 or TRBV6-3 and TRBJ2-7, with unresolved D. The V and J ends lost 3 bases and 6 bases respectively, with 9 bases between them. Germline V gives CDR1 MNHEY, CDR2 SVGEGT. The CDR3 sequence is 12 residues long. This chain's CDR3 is CASSYYGPEQYF. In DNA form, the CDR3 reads TGTGCCAGCAGTTATTATGGGCCCGAGCAGTACTTC.

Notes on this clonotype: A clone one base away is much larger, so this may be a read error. Here the CDR3 DNA reads TGTGCCAGCAGCTCCAAGGGGAATGAGCAGTTCTTC. This sequence encodes CASSSKGNEQFF. V gene TRBV7-6 combines with J gene TRBJ2-1; D is possibly TRBD1 (5 bases). Trimming removed 4 bases at V and 7 bases at J, with 8 bases between. Germline CDR1 reads SGHVS; CDR2 reads FNYEAQ. The CDR3 loop spans 12 amino acids.

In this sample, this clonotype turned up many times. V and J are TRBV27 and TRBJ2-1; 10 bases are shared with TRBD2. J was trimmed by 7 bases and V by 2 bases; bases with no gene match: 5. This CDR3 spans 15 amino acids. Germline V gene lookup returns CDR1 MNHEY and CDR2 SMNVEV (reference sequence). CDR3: CASSLLAGVWNEQFF. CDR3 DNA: TGTGCCAGCAGTTTACTAGCGGGAGTCTGGAATGAGCAGTTCTTC.

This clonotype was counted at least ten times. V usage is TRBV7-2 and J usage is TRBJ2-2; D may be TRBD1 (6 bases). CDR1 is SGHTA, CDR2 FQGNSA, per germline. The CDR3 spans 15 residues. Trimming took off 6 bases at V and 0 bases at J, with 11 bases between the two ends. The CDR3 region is CASRVGTSNTGELFF. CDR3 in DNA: TGTGCCAGCAGAGTTGGGACATCGAACACCGGGGAGCTGTTTTTT.

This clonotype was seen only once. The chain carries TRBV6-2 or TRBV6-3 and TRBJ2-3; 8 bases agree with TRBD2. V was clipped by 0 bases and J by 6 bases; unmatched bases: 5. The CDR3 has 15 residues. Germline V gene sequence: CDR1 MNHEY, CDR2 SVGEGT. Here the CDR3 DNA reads TGTGCCAGCAGTTACTCTGGAGCGGGAGTGGATACGCAGTATTTT. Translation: CASSYSGAGVDTQYF.

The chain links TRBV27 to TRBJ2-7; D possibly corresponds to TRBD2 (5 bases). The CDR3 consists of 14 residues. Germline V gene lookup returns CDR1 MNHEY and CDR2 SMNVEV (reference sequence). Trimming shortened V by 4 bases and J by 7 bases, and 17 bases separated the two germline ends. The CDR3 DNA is TGTGCCAGCAGTTCGGACTTTCTCACGGGGGAGCAGTACTTC. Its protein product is CASSSDFLTGEQYF.

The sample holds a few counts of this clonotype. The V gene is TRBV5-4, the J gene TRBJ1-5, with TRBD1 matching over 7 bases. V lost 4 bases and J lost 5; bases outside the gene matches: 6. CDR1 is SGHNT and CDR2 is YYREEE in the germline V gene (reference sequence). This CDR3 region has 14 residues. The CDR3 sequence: CASSRGGSYQPQHF. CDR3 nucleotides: TGTGCCAGCAGCCGAGGGGGCTCTTATCAGCCCCAGCATTTT.

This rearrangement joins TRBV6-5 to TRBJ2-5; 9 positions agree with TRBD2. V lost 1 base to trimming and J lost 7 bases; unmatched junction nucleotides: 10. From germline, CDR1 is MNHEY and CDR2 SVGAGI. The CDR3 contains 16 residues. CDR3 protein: CASSYLLAGSPGTQYF. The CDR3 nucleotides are TGTGCCAGCAGTTACTTGCTAGCGGGGAGCCCGGGGACCCAGTACTTC.

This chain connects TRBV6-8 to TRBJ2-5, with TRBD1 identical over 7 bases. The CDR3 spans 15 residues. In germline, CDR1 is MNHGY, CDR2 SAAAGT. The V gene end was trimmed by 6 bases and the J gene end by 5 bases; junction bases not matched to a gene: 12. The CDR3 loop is CASRAIQGTVETQYF. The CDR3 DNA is TGTGCCAGCAGGGCAATACAGGGGACGGTGGAGACCCAGTACTTC.